The rows below give T cell receptor beta chains drawn from one sample of a study of beta chain features in type 1 diabetes. Repertoires were generated with immunoSEQ multiplex PCR, while TCRdb's copy carries only in-frame clones and drops some. The profile shows about 330,000 clones, approximately 10% of them singletons. Input material: naive CD4+ T cells from blood. All receptors derive from a woman in her twenties or thirties in good health. Both conserved end residues are part of each CDR3. The D gene is left open where the match is weak. Clone size is shown for a subset of rows, as once, few, many or a class of expanded clone.

clone_size j_call d_call cdr3_length v_call cdr3_nt cdr3_aa
NA TRBJ2-1 NA 15 TRBV28 TGTGCCAGCAGTTTGGGCAGTAGCTCCTACAATGAGCAGTTCTTC CASSLGSSSYNEQFF
few TRBJ2-3 TRBD2 14 TRBV7-2 TGTGCCAGCAGCCGGACTAGAAGCACAGATACGCAGTATTTT CASSRTRSTDTQYF
once TRBJ1-1 TRBD1 18 TRBV28 TGTGCCAGCAGTTTATTTAGGACAGGGGATCTTTCGGACACTGAAGCTTTCTTT CASSLFRTGDLSDTEAFF
few TRBJ2-3 TRBD2 14 TRBV5-4 TGTGCCAGCAGCTCGACTAGCGCAGGAGATACGCAGTATTTT CASSSTSAGDTQYF
NA TRBJ2-2 NA 16 TRBV19 TGTGCCAGTAGTACGAACAACAGGGTCAATACCGGGGAGCTGTTTTTT CASSTNNRVNTGELFF
few TRBJ2-7 TRBD2 13 TRBV7-9 TGTGCCAGCAGCCACGGGGGGGGCTACGAGCAGTACTTC CASSHGGGYEQYF
few TRBJ2-7 NA 14 TRBV29-1 TGCAGCGTTGGGCCCGGAACTAGCATTAGCGAGCAGTACTTC CSVGPGTSISEQYF
few TRBJ2-5 TRBD2 14 TRBV5-1 TGCGCCACCAGACTAGCGGGAGTCCAGGAGACCCAGTACTTC CATRLAGVQETQYF
few TRBJ2-1 TRBD2 17 TRBV7-2 TGTGCCAGCAGCTTAGTACTAGCGGGTGTAAACTACAATGAGCAGTTCTTC CASSLVLAGVNYNEQFF
few TRBJ2-1 NA 13 TRBV30 TGTGCCTGGAATCGGGGGAGATACAATGAGCAGTTCTTC CAWNRGRYNEQFF
NA TRBJ2-7 NA 14 TRBV30 TGTGCCTGGAGTGTACGGCCCGGGAGCTACGAGCAGTACTTC CAWSVRPGSYEQYF
NA TRBJ2-7 NA 15 TRBV18 TGTGCCAGCTCACCACAAAGCGGGTGGAACTACGAGCAGTACTTC CASSPQSGWNYEQYF
few TRBJ2-5 TRBD2 16 TRBV5-4 TGTGCCAGCAGCTTGGGGACTAGCGGGAGCGCAGAGACCCAGTACTTC CASSLGTSGSAETQYF
few TRBJ2-5 TRBD1 15 TRBV29-1 TGCAGCGTTAGCCGGGACAGGGTCTCCCTAGAGACCCAGTACTTC CSVSRDRVSLETQYF
NA TRBJ2-7 TRBD2 15 TRBV18 TGTGCCAGCTCACCAGGGCTAGCGGGACACTACGAGCAGTACTTC CASSPGLAGHYEQYF
NA TRBJ1-1 NA 11 TRBV23-1 TGCGCCAGCACCAGGATCACTGAAGCTTTCTTT CASTRITEAFF
NA TRBJ2-5 NA 15 TRBV28 TGTGCCAGCAGCCCAGGGCTCGGGGGATCAGAGACCCAGTACTTC CASSPGLGGSETQYF
few TRBJ2-1 NA 13 TRBV30 TGTGCCTGGAGTGGCCTAGCGTACAATGAGCAGTTCTTC CAWSGLAYNEQFF
NA TRBJ2-3 TRBD2 15 TRBV7-3 TGTGCCAGCAGTCTAGCGGGACCCAACACAGATACGCAGTATTTT CASSLAGPNTDTQYF
few TRBJ1-1 TRBD1 14 TRBV5-4 TGTGCCAGCAGCCGGGACAGGGGGTCCCCTGAAGCTTTCTTT CASSRDRGSPEAFF
once TRBJ2-5 TRBD2 16 TRBV2 TGTGCCAGCAGTCCCCAGGGAGCGGGAGGGCTTAAGACCCAGTACTTC CASSPQGAGGLKTQYF
few TRBJ2-1 NA 13 TRBV5-5 TGTGCCAGCAGCCAATCGACAGTCGATGAGCAGTTCTTC CASSQSTVDEQFF
few TRBJ2-7 NA 13 TRBV29-1 TGCAGCGCCAGTCGACTGTCCTCCTACGAGCAGTACTTC CSASRLSSYEQYF
few TRBJ2-5 NA 15 TRBV7-2 TGTGCCAGCAGCTTAGGGCTGCGGGCATTAGAGACCCAGTACTTC CASSLGLRALETQYF
NA TRBJ2-2 NA 11 TRBV7-9 TGTGCCAGCAGCTTGACTGGGGAGCTGTTTTTT CASSLTGELFF
NA TRBJ2-7 TRBD2 13 TRBV7-2 TGTGCCAGCAGGACTAGCGGGAGTCCCGAGCAGTACTTC CASRTSGSPEQYF
few TRBJ2-3 TRBD2 14 TRBV7-8 TGTGCCAGCAGCCCGCGGGAGGTGGAAGATACGCAGTATTTT CASSPREVEDTQYF
few TRBJ2-7 TRBD2 15 TRBV30 TGTGCCTGGAGTGAGATTAGCGGGAGAAGATACGAGCAGTACTTC CAWSEISGRRYEQYF
NA TRBJ2-7 TRBD1 13 TRBV6-1 TGTGCCACCTCGGACAGGGGGGGGTACGAGCAGTACTTC CATSDRGGYEQYF
NA TRBJ2-1 NA 15 TRBV6-5 TGTGCCAGCAGTTACGAGGTGGAGATCTACAATGAGCAGTTCTTC CASSYEVEIYNEQFF
NA TRBJ2-2 TRBD2 19 TRBV5-1 TGCGCCAGCAGCTTGAGGGGGACTAGCGGGCCCCGGGGCACCGGGGAGCTGTTTTTT CASSLRGTSGPRGTGELFF
NA TRBJ2-3 TRBD2 14 TRBV30 TGTGCTCTATCAGCGGGACTGGTCACAGATACGCAGTATTTT CALSAGLVTDTQYF
few TRBJ2-7 TRBD2 17 TRBV5-1 TGCGCCAGCAGCTTGTATCTAGCGGGAGGGTTAAGCCACGAGCAGTACTTC CASSLYLAGGLSHEQYF
few TRBJ1-2 TRBD1 16 TRBV6-6 TGTGCCAGCAGTTACTTTTCCCCAGGGGGCGCGGATGGCTACACCTTC CASSYFSPGGADGYTF
NA TRBJ2-1 NA 14 TRBV6-5 TGTGCCAGCAGTTACGGGCAGGGCTACAATGAGCAGTTCTTC CASSYGQGYNEQFF
few TRBJ1-1 NA 12 TRBV7-2 TGTGCCAGCAGCTTATTGGAGACTGAAGCTTTCTTT CASSLLETEAFF
few TRBJ1-2 NA 14 TRBV7-2 TGTGCCAGCAGACCCGGGACAACAAACTATGGCTACACCTTC CASRPGTTNYGYTF
NA TRBJ1-1 NA 11 TRBV7-2 TGTGCCAGCAGCTCACTCGGTGAAGCTTTCTTT CASSSLGEAFF
few TRBJ2-1 TRBD2 16 TRBV5-4 TGTGCCAGCAGCTTGGGGCGGGAGAGCTCCTACAATGAGCAGTTCTTC CASSLGRESSYNEQFF
NA TRBJ2-6 TRBD1 18 TRBV7-2 TGTGCCAGCAGCTTAGTTGGGACAGGGTCCTCTGGGGCCAACGTCCTGACTTTC CASSLVGTGSSGANVLTF
few TRBJ2-5 NA 11 TRBV5-5 TGTGCCAGCAGCTCACAAGAGACCCAGTACTTC CASSSQETQYF
few TRBJ2-3 NA 14 TRBV7-2 TGTGCCAGCAGCTTAGCTACAGCCACAGATACGCAGTATTTT CASSLATATDTQYF
few TRBJ2-3 NA 13 TRBV2 TGTGCCAGCATCAGCGGGTTCACAGATACGCAGTATTTT CASISGFTDTQYF
NA TRBJ2-1 NA 13 TRBV28 TGTGCCAGCAGGACAGGATCCTACAATGAGCAGTTCTTC CASRTGSYNEQFF
few TRBJ2-3 NA 17 TRBV11-2 TGTGCCAGCAGCTTAGCATCAGGCGGGGACTTGGGAGATACGCAGTATTTT CASSLASGGDLGDTQYF
few TRBJ2-1 TRBD2 16 TRBV28 TGTGCCAGCAGTTTTTCCGGGAGGGCCCTCGGTAATGAGCAGTTCTTC CASSFSGRALGNEQFF
few TRBJ2-5 TRBD1 13 TRBV29-1 TGCAGCGTTGACGGACAGGGTGGGGAGACCCAGTACTTC CSVDGQGGETQYF
NA TRBJ1-2 TRBD1 14 TRBV28 TGTGCCAGTTCCACAGGGGGAGCAAACTATGGCTACACCTTC CASSTGGANYGYTF